This TCR beta chain was sequenced in a study of CD8+CD57+ T cells in acquired aplastic anemia. Study-wide results and caveats: About 30 CD8+ CDR3 sequences occurred in both the patients and the controls.

Patients chosen for sequencing had CD8+CD57+ cells that had expanded, as shown by flow cytometry. By the time of blood sampling, patients had still received no therapy. Remarks on this clonotype: The antigen remains unidentified.

Genomic DNA, serving as template, underwent TCR beta VDJ and CDR3 profiling. MiXCR was run by TCRdb on the reads, yielding one entry per CDR3 protein. The data hold over 150,000 distinct CDR3 sequences, with roughly 43% observed a single time. The sequence was obtained from a human donor with aplastic anemia. The sequencing input was sorted CD4+, CD8+, or CD8+CD57+ T cells (not recorded which) from PBMCs.

The CDR3 sequence is CASKQTQETQYF. CDR3 DNA: TGTGCCAGCAAACAGACCCAAGAGACCCAGTACTTC. The V call is TRBV18, the J call TRBJ2-5; D is unclear. The CDR3 runs to 12 residues. V was clipped by 8 bases and J by 1 base, with 8 bases between them. The V gene's germline CDR1 is KGHSH and CDR2 LQKENI.